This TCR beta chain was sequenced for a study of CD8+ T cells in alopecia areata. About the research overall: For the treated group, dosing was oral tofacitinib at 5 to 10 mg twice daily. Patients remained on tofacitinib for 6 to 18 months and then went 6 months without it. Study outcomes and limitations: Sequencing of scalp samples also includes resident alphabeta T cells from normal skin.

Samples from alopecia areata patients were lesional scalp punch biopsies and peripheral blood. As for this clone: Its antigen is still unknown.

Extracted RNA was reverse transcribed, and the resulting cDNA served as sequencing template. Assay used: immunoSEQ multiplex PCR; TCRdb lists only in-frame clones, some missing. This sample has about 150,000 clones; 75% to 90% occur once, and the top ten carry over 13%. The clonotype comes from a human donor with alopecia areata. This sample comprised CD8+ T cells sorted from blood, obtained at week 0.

The CDR3 bases are TGTGCCAGCAGTTTATCCCAGGGCTCAGCAGGAAACACCATATATTTT. It specifies CASSLSQGSAGNTIYF. The chain couples TRBV27 to TRBJ1-3; perhaps TRBD1 as D (5 bases). Looked up from germline, CDR1 is MNHEY and CDR2 is SMNVEV (reference sequence). CDR3 length: 16 residues. The V end was cut by 0 bases, the J end by 4 bases, with 13 bases between.